The 14 T cell receptor beta chains below all came from one sample that was sequenced in a study of cytomegalovirus exposure and HLA in healthy donors. Profiling relied on immunoSEQ multiplex PCR, and the TCRdb table lists in-frame clones only, not all of them. Of tens of thousands of clones listed, 70% to 90% are singletons. Sequenced sample: PBMCs. The receptors derive from a woman between 18 and 30 years old in good health and CMV-seropositive.

The rearrangement joins TRBV5-1 to TRBJ2-3, with D possibly TRBD1 on 6 matching bases. Trimming removed 2 bases from V and 4 bases from J, with 11 bases in between. Germline CDR1 is SGHRS and CDR2 is YFSETQ. The CDR3 extends over 14 amino acids. Here the CDR3 reads CASSFGRGADTQYF. The CDR3, as DNA: TGCGCCAGCAGCTTTGGCAGGGGCGCAGATACGCAGTATTTT.

The gene calls are TRBV14 and TRBJ1-4, with D maybe TRBD1 (5 bases). The ends were cut back, 1 base at V and 4 bases at J, with 10 bases in the middle. CDR1 and CDR2 (germline): SGHDN, FVKESK. The CDR3 covers 15 residues. The CDR3 region is CASSQGYQGNEKLFF. DNA of the CDR3: TGTGCCAGCAGCCAAGGTTATCAGGGTAATGAAAAACTGTTTTTT.

The chain couples TRBV30 to TRBJ1-2, with 7 bases matching TRBD1. The CDR3 covers 15 residues. The V gene end was trimmed by 2 bases and the J gene end by 4 bases; junction bases not matched to a gene: 10. Germline-derived CDR1 and CDR2 are GTSNPN and SVGIG (reference sequence). The CDR3 nucleotides read TGTGCCTGGAGTAAGCGGACAGGCTACCCCTATGGCTACACCTTC. Translating gives CAWSKRTGYPYGYTF.

The chain recombines TRBV4-3 with TRBJ2-1; D uncertain. The V end was cut by 4 bases, the J end by 4 bases, with 14 bases between. Germline V CDR1 and CDR2: LGHNA, YSLEER. The CDR3 consists of 15 residues. The DNA of the CDR3 is TGCGCCAGCAGCCCTACCCCCCCCCTTTACAATGAGCAGTTCTTC. Amino acid sequence: CASSPTPPLYNEQFF.

The rearrangement uses TRBV5-6 and TRBJ2-7; D possibly corresponds to TRBD1 (6 bases). CDR3 length equals 11 residues. V gave up 2 bases and J gave up 8 bases, with 8 bases separating them. The germline V gene encodes CDR1 SGHDT and CDR2 YYEEEE. As DNA, the CDR3 is TGTGCCAGCAGCTTACAGGGCCAGCAGTACTTC. Encoded protein: CASSLQGQQYF.

Remarks on this clone: This sample includes further DNA sequences coding for the same CDR3. This chain connects TRBV5-4 to TRBJ2-7, with TRBD2 matching 8 bases. This CDR3 is 11 amino acids long. V gave up 4 bases and J gave up 7 bases; unmatched junction bases: 1. Germline CDR1 SGHNT, CDR2 YYREEE (reference sequence). CDR3 residues: CASSRGGEQYF. The CDR3 DNA reads as TGTGCCAGCAGCCGGGGGGGAGAGCAGTACTTC.

The chain carries TRBV7-2 and TRBJ2-5; tentative D call: TRBD2 (5 bases). This CDR3 comprises 11 residues. V was cut by 5 bases and J by 5 bases, with 6 bases left in between. Germline V CDR1 and CDR2: SGHTA, FQGNSA. CDR3 sequence: CASSPGETQYF. The CDR3 bases are TGTGCCAGCAGCCCGGGGGAGACCCAGTACTTC.

This sequence joins TRBV19 and TRBJ1-2; 8 nucleotides match TRBD1. V was clipped by 0 bases and J by 11 bases; unmatched bases: 8. The CDR3 has 14 amino acids. The germline V gene encodes CDR1 LNHDA and CDR2 SQIVND (reference sequence). CDR3 amino acids: CASSIDRDRLAYTF. As DNA, the CDR3 is TGTGCCAGTAGTATAGATCGGGACAGGTTGGCGTACACCTTC.

The V and J genes are TRBV18 and TRBJ1-2; perhaps TRBD1 as D (6 bases). This CDR3 has 17 residues. Germline CDR1 and CDR2: KGHSH and LQKENI. Trimming pared 4 bases from V and 4 bases from J, leaving 22 bases between. Here the CDR3 reads CASSRLTGGGQTYGYTF. Here the CDR3 DNA reads TGTGCCAGCTCACGACTCACCGGTGGAGGACAGACCTATGGCTACACCTTC.

The chain couples TRBV6-5 to TRBJ2-7, with a weak D call TRBD1 (5 bases). Trimming cost V 0 bases and J 4 bases, with 7 bases left between them. Germline CDR1 reads MNHEY; CDR2 reads SVGAGI. This CDR3 region has 13 residues. The CDR3 region has the DNA TGTGCCAGCAGTTACTCTGGGGCTTACGAGCAGTACTTC. Its translation is CASSYSGAYEQYF.

The J gene is TRBJ1-5, the V gene TRBV19, with D perhaps TRBD1 (6 bases). Germline CDR1 reads LNHDA; CDR2 reads SQIVND (reference sequence). The length of the CDR3 is 13 residues. Trimming shortened V by 11 bases and J by 6 bases, and 17 bases separated the two germline ends. CDR3: CAGGPSGVQPQHF. In nucleotides, the CDR3 is TGTGCCGGGGGACCGTCAGGGGTTCAGCCCCAGCATTTT.

This chain connects TRBV4-1 to TRBJ2-1; 8 nucleotides match TRBD2. The V segment lost 6 bases and the J segment 2 bases; nucleotides outside the gene matches: 6. CDR1 and CDR2 (germline): MGHRA, YSYEKL. This CDR3 is built from 15 residues. The chain's CDR3 is CASRGTSGTYNEQFF. CDR3 bases: TGCGCCAGCAGGGGAACTAGCGGTACCTACAATGAGCAGTTCTTC.

This rearrangement joins TRBV6-5 to TRBJ1-1, with D possibly TRBD1 on 5 matching bases. Germline V gene data show CDR1 as MNHEY and CDR2 as SVGAGI. V was clipped by 4 bases and J by 9 bases, with 12 bases between them. The CDR3 is 12 amino acids. CDR3 nucleotides: TGTGCCAGCAGTTCTCTACGACAGCAAGCTTTCTTT. This translates into CASSSLRQQAFF.

The gene calls are TRBV4-3 and TRBJ1-2; TRBD1 matches 10 bases. V was clipped by 1 base and J by 8 bases; unmatched bases: 4. The CDR3 runs 14 residues. Germline values: CDR1 LGHNA, CDR2 YSLEER. The CDR3 loop is CASSQGQGAVGYTF. Written as DNA, the CDR3 is TGCGCCAGCAGCCAAGGACAGGGGGCGGTAGGCTACACCTTC.